This T cell receptor (beta chain) was found in a study of shared clonotypes between healthy human individuals. From germline, CDR1 is PRHDT and CDR2 FYEKMQ (reference sequence). Trimming took off 0 bases at V and 2 bases at J, with 14 bases between the two ends. This CDR3 comprises 16 residues. The method was immunoSEQ multiplex PCR; TCRdb's version includes in-frame clones alone and lacks a portion of them. The sample includes about 2 million clones, roughly 94% of them seen just once. CD45RO negativity and positive selection for CCR7 defined naive CD8 cells, a population that excluded terminally differentiated effector memory CD45RA+ cells.

The rearrangement joins TRBV13 to TRBJ2-7; D is ambiguous. Material: naive CD8+ T cells sorted from blood. The receptor comes from a man younger than 35 in good health. Here the CDR3 reads CASSLGLGLGPYEQYF. The DNA for the CDR3 is TGTGCCAGCAGCTTAGGCCTAGGGCTAGGACCCTACGAGCAGTACTTC.